Following are 19 T cell receptor beta chains from one sample sequenced in a study of shared clonotypes between healthy human individuals. Sequencing used immunoSEQ multiplex PCR; TCRdb keeps in-frame clones, though not all of them. The sample has millions of clones; approximately 90% are singletons. The sequencing input was naive CD4+ T cells sorted from blood. Subset in this sample: CD45RA+ positively selected. The origin of the receptors is a man between 18 and 35 years old in good health.

This chain connects TRBV30 to TRBJ1-3; D may be TRBD1 (5 bases). Germline CDR1 is GTSNPN and CDR2 is SVGIG (reference sequence). V was clipped by 4 bases and J by 0 bases, with 10 bases between them. This CDR3 is 14 amino acids long. CDR3 sequence: CAWTGSNSGNTIYF. The CDR3 nucleotides read TGTGCCTGGACAGGGAGCAACTCTGGAAACACCATATATTTT.

As for this clone: Other DNA sequences in this sample translate to the same CDR3. The V gene is TRBV18, the J gene TRBJ2-7, with 7 bases lining up with TRBD1. V lost 6 bases and J lost 6; bases outside the gene matches: 2. The CDR3 spans 11 residues. Germline CDR1 and CDR2: KGHSH and LQKENI. For the CDR3, the DNA is TGTGCCAGCTCTACAGGGGCCGAGCAGTACTTC. Protein product: CASSTGAEQYF.

Comment on this clone: Other nucleotide sequences from this sample produce the same CDR3. This chain uses TRBV18 with TRBJ2-7; 7 nucleotides line up with TRBD1. Germline CDR1 and CDR2: KGHSH and LQKENI. With 4 bases clipped from V and 6 bases from J, the junction kept 3 bases outside the gene matches. The CDR3 runs to 12 residues. Here the CDR3 DNA reads TGTGCCAGCTCACTCCGGGACAGCGAGCAGTACTTC. Amino acids: CASSLRDSEQYF.

The V gene is TRBV7-9, the J gene TRBJ1-4; no definite D call. The CDR3 covers 14 residues. Germline V gene data show CDR1 as SEHNR and CDR2 as FQNEAQ (reference sequence). V was clipped by 11 bases and J by 1 base, with 14 bases between them. CDR3 region: CALPSRVTNEKLFF. The CDR3 coding sequence is TGTGCCTTGCCCTCACGAGTAACTAATGAAAAACTGTTTTTT.

The chain recombines TRBV10-3 with TRBJ2-5; D gene unclear. The CDR3 length is 14 residues. Germline V gives CDR1 ENHRY, CDR2 SYGVKD. Trimming pared 4 bases from V and 5 bases from J, leaving 14 bases between. CDR3 residues: CAISGGAETETQYF. CDR3 DNA sequence: TGTGCCATCAGTGGAGGCGCCGAAACGGAGACCCAGTACTTC.

The chain has TRBV7-2 and TRBJ2-3, with 9 bases fitting TRBD2. Germline V CDR1 and CDR2: SGHTA, FQGNSA. V shed 2 bases and J 3 bases; nucleotides not matched to a gene: 6. This CDR3 is built from 16 residues. CDR3 in amino acids: CASSLLGTSITDTQYF. In DNA form, the CDR3 reads TGTGCCAGCAGCTTACTCGGGACTAGCATTACAGATACGCAGTATTTT.

Note on this clone: Other nucleotide sequences in the sample specify the same CDR3. The rearrangement links TRBV18 to TRBJ1-2; D is perhaps TRBD1 (6 bases). Trimming shortened V by 3 bases and J by 8 bases, and 13 bases separated the two germline ends. CDR3 length equals 13 residues. Looked up from germline, CDR1 is KGHSH and CDR2 is LQKENI. As DNA, the CDR3 is TGTGCCAGCTCACCCCGACAGGACGGAGGCTACACCTTC. Translated: CASSPRQDGGYTF.

The chain has TRBV11-2 and TRBJ2-5; D is possibly TRBD1 (9 bases). This CDR3 region has 16 residues. Per the germline V gene, CDR1 is SGHAT and CDR2 is FQNNGV. Between the trimmed V and J ends, which lost 5 bases and 9 bases, there was a span of 25 bases. CDR3 region: CASSTHRDREAGAQYF. CDR3 DNA sequence: TGTGCCAGCAGCACACACCGGGACAGGGAAGCGGGGGCCCAGTACTTC. The variable domain in full, with the rest retrieved from reference TRBV11-2 and TRBJ2-5, is EAGVAQSPRYKIIEKRQSVAFWCNPISGHATLYWYQQILGQGPKLLIQFQNNGVVDDSQLPKDRFSAERLKGVDSTLKIQPAKLEDSAVYLCASSTHRDREAGAQYFGPGTRLLVL.

The chain joins TRBV6-5 to TRBJ2-1, with D possibly being TRBD1 or TRBD2 (5 bases each). Germline CDR1 is MNHEY and CDR2 is SVGAGI. Trimming pared 2 bases from V and 9 bases from J, leaving 8 bases between. CDR3 length: 12 residues. CDR3 amino acids: CASSYVGTEQFF. The CDR3 bases are TGTGCCAGCAGTTACGTCGGGACTGAGCAGTTCTTC.

CDR3 sequence reads: CASGQLYGYTF. In DNA form, the CDR3 reads TGTGCCAGTGGACAGCTCTATGGCTACACCTTC. The chain uses TRBV5-8 and TRBJ1-2, with TRBD1 as a possible D gene (6 bases). Germline values: CDR1 SGHTS, CDR2 YDEGEE. CDR3 size: 11 residues. The V gene lost 8 bases and the J gene lost 4 bases, with 9 bases spanning the gap.

CDR3: CASSQDATGYSNQPQHF. The CDR3 region has the DNA TGCGCCAGCAGCCAAGACGCGACAGGATATAGCAATCAGCCCCAGCATTTT. The chain links TRBV4-3 to TRBJ1-5, with D perhaps matching TRBD1 (6 bases). CDR3 length: 17 residues. V was shortened by 0 bases and J by 0 bases, with 12 bases between the two germline ends. CDR1 is LGHNA, CDR2 YSLEER, per germline.

Details on this clone: This CDR3 is also generated by other DNA sequences in the sample. The chain is built from TRBV7-2 and TRBJ2-1; TRBD1 matches 7 bases. The CDR3 contains 15 residues. In germline, CDR1 is SGHTA, CDR2 FQGNSA. V lost 1 base to trimming and J lost 4 bases; unmatched junction nucleotides: 4. CDR3: CASSLDRGQYNEQFF. As DNA, the CDR3 is TGTGCCAGCAGCTTAGACAGGGGCCAGTACAATGAGCAGTTCTTC.

The chain combines TRBV27 with TRBJ2-2; 9 positions match TRBD1. The CDR3 is 17 amino acids. J gave up 2 bases and V 5 bases, and 9 bases lay outside the gene matches. In germline, CDR1 is MNHEY, CDR2 SMNVEV (reference sequence). The CDR3 nucleotides read TGTGCCAGCAGTCCCGGCCCGGGACAGGGTAACACCGGGGAGCTGTTTTTT. Protein product: CASSPGPGQGNTGELFF.

The chain uses TRBV6-5 and TRBJ1-2; D gene uncertain. Germline V gene sequence: CDR1 MNHEY, CDR2 SVGAGI. Trimming cost V 2 bases and J 0 bases, with 13 bases left between them. This CDR3 is 16 amino acids long. For the CDR3, the DNA is TGTGCCAGCAGTTACAGTAGACCGGGAGCTAACTATGGCTACACCTTC. Its translation is CASSYSRPGANYGYTF.

This rearrangement joins TRBV7-9 to TRBJ2-7; perhaps TRBD2 as D (5 bases). In germline, CDR1 is SEHNR, CDR2 FQNEAQ (reference sequence). V was cut by 2 bases and J by 2 bases, with 10 bases left in between. The CDR3 consists of 14 residues. CDR3 residues: CASSLLGGPYEQYF. The CDR3 DNA is TGTGCCAGCAGCTTACTAGGCGGGCCCTACGAGCAGTACTTC.

The chain recombines TRBV27 with TRBJ2-7, with 7 positions matching TRBD1. CDR3 size: 15 residues. The V gene's germline CDR1 is MNHEY and CDR2 SMNVEV (reference sequence). The V segment lost 7 bases and the J segment 1 base; nucleotides outside the gene matches: 10. In DNA form, the CDR3 reads TGTGCCAGCATCGCCAGGGGCAGGGGGTCCTACGAGCAGTACTTC. Protein: CASIARGRGSYEQYF.

In regard to this clone: The same CDR3 is also encoded by other DNA sequences in this sample. The V gene is TRBV5-1, the J gene TRBJ2-3, with D possibly being TRBD1 (5 bases). Germline CDR1 SGHRS, CDR2 YFSETQ. The CDR3 is made up of 15 amino acids. V was shortened by 0 bases and J by 2 bases, with 10 bases between the two germline ends. In DNA form, the CDR3 reads TGCGCCAGCAGCTTGGCGGCAGGGCCCACAGATACGCAGTATTTT. This gives the protein CASSLAAGPTDTQYF.

This clone was found once. An end of the junction differs from the germline gene, which may be a read error. The chain links TRBV2 to TRBJ1-2, with 8 bases lining up with TRBD1. The CDR3 is 14 amino acids. The germline V gene has CDR1 SNHLY and CDR2 FYNNEI. The CDR3 nucleotides read TGTGCCAGCAGGGAAGGACAGGGAGTCCATGGCTACACCTTC. This encodes CASREGQGVHGYTF. The variable domain in full, with the rest retrieved from reference TRBV2 and TRBJ1-2, is EPEVTQTPSHQVTQMGQEVILRCVPISNHLYFYWYRQILGQKVEFLVSFYNNEISEKSEIFDDQFSVERPDGSNFTLKIRSTKLEDSAMYFCASREGQGVHGYTFGSGTRLTVV.

The rearrangement uses TRBV18 and TRBJ2-5; D may be TRBD1 (5 bases). The CDR3 spans 16 residues. The V gene lost 3 bases and the J gene lost 3 bases, with 17 bases spanning the gap. Germline V gene sequence: CDR1 KGHSH, CDR2 LQKENI. The CDR3 here is CASSPLGPGNEETQYF. CDR3 bases: TGTGCCAGCTCACCCCTCGGTCCAGGGAACGAAGAGACCCAGTACTTC.